Reported below is one TCR beta chain. Its antigen is as yet unknown. The source of the sample is a study of cytomegalovirus exposure and HLA in healthy donors. General observations from the study: Most observed TCR sequences were rare, whereas some public TCRs were detected in many donors. For TCR beta chains, V- and J-gene trimming was later linked to a missense DCLRE1C variant.

PCR amplification relied on 60 Vbeta primers (plus 13 Jbeta primers). Method: immunoSEQ multiplex PCR; TCRdb's copy keeps in-frame clones and lacks some. In the table there are approximately 100,000 clones, over 60% of which are singletons. This CDR3 has 13 amino acids. Germline CDR1 and CDR2: MDHEN and SYDVKM. The V end was cut by 2 bases, the J end by 4 bases, with 8 bases between. The chain couples TRBV28 to TRBJ1-1; D might be TRBD1 (5 bases). What was sequenced was PBMCs. The TCR sequence derives from a man aged 55 to 70 in good health and CMV-seropositive. The CDR3 here is CASSLGQGTEAFF. Written as DNA, the CDR3 is TGTGCCAGCAGTTTAGGGCAGGGCACTGAAGCTTTCTTT. Full variable domain (outside the CDR3, taken from reference TRBV28 and TRBJ1-1): DVKVTQSSRYLVKRTGEKVFLECVQDMDHENMFWYRQDPGLGLRLIYFSYDVKMKEKGDIPEGYSVSREKKERFSLILESASTNQTSMYLCASSLGQGTEAFFGQGTRLTVV.